The 15 T cell receptor beta chains reported below all come from one sample, sequenced in a study of monozygotic twins with inflammatory bowel disease. TCRdb re-called the 5' RACE reads; every CDR3 protein appears as one record, without DNA. The sample shows over 150,000 distinct CDR3 sequences, and roughly 2.3% sits with its ten largest clones. Sequencing was done on a sample of blood. All receptors come from a human donor with ulcerative colitis or Crohn's disease, or a healthy co-twin of an affected twin (not recorded which).

This sequence joins TRBV20-1 and TRBJ2-5; TCRdb's D call, TRBD2, is unchecked because there is no DNA. There are 12 residues in the CDR3. Per germline, CDR1 DFQATT and CDR2 SNEGSKA (reference sequence). The CDR3 loop is CSARQGLETQYF.

V usage is TRBV2 and J usage is TRBJ2-3. Looked up from germline, CDR1 is SNHLY and CDR2 is FYNNEI. This CDR3 contains 13 residues. CDR3 protein: CASSEFRTDTQYF.

The chain employs TRBV20-1 and TRBJ2-4; checking the TCRdb D call of TRBD1 is not possible without DNA. The CDR3 totals 16 residues. The germline gives CDR1 DFQATT, CDR2 SNEGSKA (reference sequence). The CDR3 loop is CSARVRGGLAKNIQYF.

The chain recombines TRBV6-5 with TRBJ2-7. The CDR3 spans 13 residues. Germline V lookup: CDR1 MNHEY, CDR2 SVGAGI. CDR3: CASGYRSKDEQYF.

The chain is built from TRBV5-1 and TRBJ1-1; the D call of TRBD1 rests on TCRdb alone, since no DNA is present to check it. Germline lookup yields CDR1 SGHRS and CDR2 YFSETQ. This CDR3 is 15 amino acids long. CDR3 amino acids: CASSLDTGANTEAFF.

The chain is built from TRBV19 and TRBJ1-6. The germline V gene encodes CDR1 LNHDA and CDR2 SQIVND (reference sequence). The CDR3 spans 14 residues. The chain's CDR3 is CASSISGASSPLHF.

The chain employs TRBV20-1 and TRBJ2-5; the D call from TCRdb, TRBD2, cannot be confirmed without DNA. Germline CDR1 DFQATT, CDR2 SNEGSKA (reference sequence). This CDR3 comprises 18 residues. The chain's CDR3 is CSASHPGLAGGWEETQYF.

The chain is built from TRBV20-1 and TRBJ2-5; absent DNA, TCRdb's TRBD1 call cannot be checked. Germline V gene lookup returns CDR1 DFQATT and CDR2 SNEGSKA (reference sequence). The CDR3 contains 14 residues. CDR3 region: CSASPSGLPETQYF.

V usage is TRBV20-1 and J usage is TRBJ2-7; TCRdb's D call, TRBD1, is unchecked because there is no DNA. Germline CDR1 reads DFQATT; CDR2 reads SNEGSKA (reference sequence). This CDR3 spans 14 amino acids. The chain's CDR3 is CSAPDRRSSYEQYF.

The genes are TRBV5-4 and TRBJ2-5; without DNA, the TCRdb call of TRBD2 cannot be checked. Germline V gene lookup returns CDR1 SGHNT and CDR2 YYREEE (reference sequence). This CDR3 comprises 15 residues. The CDR3 loop reads CASSSSGAGQETQYF.

The V and J genes are TRBV7-2 and TRBJ2-6. This CDR3 has 16 residues. The V gene's germline CDR1 is SGHTA and CDR2 FQGNSA. The CDR3 here is CASSPQVDSGANVLTF. Full variable domain (missing parts from reference TRBV7-2 and TRBJ2-6): GAGVSQSPSNKVTEKGKDVELRCDPISGHTALYWYRQSLGQGLEFLIYFQGNSAPDKSGLPSDRFSAERTGGSVSTLTIQRTQQEDSAVYLCASSPQVDSGANVLTFGAGSRLTVL.

The rearrangement uses TRBV20-1 and TRBJ1-1. Per the germline V gene, CDR1 is DFQATT and CDR2 is SNEGSKA (reference sequence). CDR3 size: 13 residues. The CDR3 here is CSARDPENTEAFF.

V and J are TRBV27 and TRBJ1-2. The CDR3 runs 13 residues. From germline, CDR1 is MNHEY and CDR2 SMNVEV (reference sequence). CDR3 residues: CASSKSTEGGYTF.

V gene TRBV29-1 combines with J gene TRBJ2-5; TCRdb names TRBD1, which stays unverified in the absence of DNA. The germline V gene has CDR1 SQVTM and CDR2 ANQGSEA. CDR3 size: 12 residues. CDR3 loop: CSVSSGEETQYF.

The V gene is TRBV28, the J gene TRBJ2-1; the D call of TRBD2 rests on TCRdb alone, since no DNA is present to check it. The CDR3 covers 15 residues. The germline CDR1 and CDR2 sequences are MDHEN and SYDVKM. The CDR3 spells CASSLLADAGNEQFF.